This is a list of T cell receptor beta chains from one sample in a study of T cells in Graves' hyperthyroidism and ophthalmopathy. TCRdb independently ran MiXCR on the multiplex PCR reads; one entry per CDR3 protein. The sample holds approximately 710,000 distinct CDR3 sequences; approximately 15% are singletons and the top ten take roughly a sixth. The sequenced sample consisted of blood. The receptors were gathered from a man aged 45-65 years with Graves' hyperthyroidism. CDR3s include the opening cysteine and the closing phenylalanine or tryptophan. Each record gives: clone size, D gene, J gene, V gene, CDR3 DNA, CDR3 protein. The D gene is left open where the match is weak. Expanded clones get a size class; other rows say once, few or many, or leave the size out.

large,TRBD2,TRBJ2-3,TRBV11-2,TGTGCCAGCAGCTTAGTGACTAGCGGAACAGATACGCAGTATTTT,CASSLVTSGTDTQYF
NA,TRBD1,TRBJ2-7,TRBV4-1,TGCGCCAGCAGCCATGGTCCCGCCGGGACAGGGTCCTACGAGCAGTACTTC,CASSHGPAGTGSYEQYF
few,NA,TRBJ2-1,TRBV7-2,TGTGCCAGCAGCCTCCGTTATTCCGAGCAGTTCTTC,CASSLRYSEQFF
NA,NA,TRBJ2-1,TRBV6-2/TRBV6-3,TGTACCAGCAGTTATGCGGTGGATGAGCAGTTCTTC,CTSSYAVDEQFF
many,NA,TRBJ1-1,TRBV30,TGTGCCTCAGCCCCCCGGACAGTTCTAGGAGAGACTGAAGCTTTCTTT,CASAPRTVLGETEAFF
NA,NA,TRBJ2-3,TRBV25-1,TGTGCCAGCAGTGGTAACAGGGTGAGCACAGATACGCAGTATTTT,CASSGNRVSTDTQYF
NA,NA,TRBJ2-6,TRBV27,TGTGCCAGCAGCCAAACCGGGACAGCCAACGTCCTGACTTTC,CASSQTGTANVLTF
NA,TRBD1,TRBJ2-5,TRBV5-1,TGCGCCAGCAGCTCGGGACCGGGACAGGGAAGACAAGAGACCCAGTACTTC,CASSSGPGQGRQETQYF
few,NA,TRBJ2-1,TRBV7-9,TGTGCCAGCAGCTTAGCCCAGCTGAGGGGGACCGACTACAATGAGCAGTTCTTC,CASSLAQLRGTDYNEQFF
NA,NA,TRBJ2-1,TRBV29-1,TGCAGCGGCCGGGACGGATACAATGAGCAGTTCTTC,CSGRDGYNEQFF
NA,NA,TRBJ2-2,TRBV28,TGTGCCAGCAGGTCCTCAGGGGACACCGGGGAGCTGTTTTTT,CASRSSGDTGELFF
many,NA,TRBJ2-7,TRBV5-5,TGTGCCAGCAGCTTGGTCGGGGTGGGATCCTACGAGCAGTACTTC,CASSLVGVGSYEQYF
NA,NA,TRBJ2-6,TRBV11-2,TGTGCCAGCAGCCAAGAGGACGCAAGATTTAGTTACGGGGCCAACGTCCTGACTTTC,CASSQEDARFSYGANVLTF
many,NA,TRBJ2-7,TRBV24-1,TGTGCCACCAGTGATTCGCAGACAGGCGCTTACGAGCAGTACTTC,CATSDSQTGAYEQYF
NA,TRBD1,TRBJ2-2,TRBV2,TGTGCCAGCAGTGGACAGGGGCTGGCCGGGGAGCTGTTTTTT,CASSGQGLAGELFF
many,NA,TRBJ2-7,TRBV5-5,TGTGCCAGCAGCCCACGGGTCGGGACACCGAGCTCCTACGAGCAGTACTTC,CASSPRVGTPSSYEQYF
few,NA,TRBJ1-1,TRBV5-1,TGCGCCAGCAGCTCTCAAGGGGGACGGAAGGACACTGAAGCTTTCTTT,CASSSQGGRKDTEAFF
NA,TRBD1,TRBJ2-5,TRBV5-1,TGCGCCAGCAGCTCGGGACAGTTCCAAGAGACCCAGTACTTC,CASSSGQFQETQYF
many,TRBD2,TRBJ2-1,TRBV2,TGTGCCAGCAGAGGACTAGCGGGAGGGAGGAATGAGCAGTTCTTC,CASRGLAGGRNEQFF
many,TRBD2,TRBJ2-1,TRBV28,TGTGCCAGCGACTCGACACTAGCGGGTTACAATGAGCAGTTCTTC,CASDSTLAGYNEQFF
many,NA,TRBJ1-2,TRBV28,TGTGCCAGCAGTCCTGCACTGGCTGGCTACACCTTC,CASSPALAGYTF
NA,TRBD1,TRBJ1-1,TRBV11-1,TGTGCCAGCAGCTCCTACAGGGGTCACACTGAAGCTTTCTTT,CASSSYRGHTEAFF
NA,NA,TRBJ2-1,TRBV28,TGTGCCAGCAGTTTGTGGCAGGAGGCCAATGAGCAGTTCTTC,CASSLWQEANEQFF
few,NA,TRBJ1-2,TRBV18,TGTGCCAGCTCACCACCGCAGGGTAGGAACTATGGCTACACCTTC,CASSPPQGRNYGYTF
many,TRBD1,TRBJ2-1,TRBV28,TGTGCCAGCAGACAGGGGGTTCTGAGGAATGAGCAGTTCTTC,CASRQGVLRNEQFF
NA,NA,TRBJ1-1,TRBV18,TGTGCCAGCTCACCACCCAGCAGGACGAACACTGAAGCTTTCTTT,CASSPPSRTNTEAFF
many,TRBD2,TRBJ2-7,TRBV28,TGTGCCAGCAGTTTCAGGCCGGGCGGGAGGGAAAAAGAGCAGTACTTC,CASSFRPGGREKEQYF
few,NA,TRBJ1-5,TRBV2,TGTGCCAGCATGAGGGAGTCGAATCAGCCCCAGCATTTT,CASMRESNQPQHF
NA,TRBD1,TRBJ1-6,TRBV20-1,TGCAGTGCTTGGGACAGTAATTCACCCCTCCACTTT,CSAWDSNSPLHF
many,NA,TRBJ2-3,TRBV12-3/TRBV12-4,TGTGCCAGCAGTTTTAATGCAGATACGCAGTATTTT,CASSFNADTQYF
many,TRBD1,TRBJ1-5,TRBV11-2,TGTGCCAGCAGCCGCGACAGGGGCAATCAGCCCCAGCATTTT,CASSRDRGNQPQHF
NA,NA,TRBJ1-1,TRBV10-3,TGTGCCATCAGTGACCCCGGATTGAACACTGAAGCTTTCTTT,CAISDPGLNTEAFF
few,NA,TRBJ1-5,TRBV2,TGTGCCAGCAGTGGGATGGGTTCCGGTCAGCCCCAGCATTTT,CASSGMGSGQPQHF
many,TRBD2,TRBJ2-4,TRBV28,TGTGCCAGCAGTTCCCAAGCGGGAGGGGTCAGAAACATTCAGTACTTC,CASSSQAGGVRNIQYF
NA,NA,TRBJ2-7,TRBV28,TGTGCCAGCAGTCTAGGGGGGGGGTCCGACGAGCAGTACTTC,CASSLGGGSDEQYF
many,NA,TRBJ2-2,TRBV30,TGTGCCTGGAGTGTACGAGGACAGATCTCACTCACCGGGGAGCTGTTTTTT,CAWSVRGQISLTGELFF
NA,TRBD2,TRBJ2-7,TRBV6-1,TGTGCCAGCAGCATCCTTAGCGGGAGGGGCTACGAGCAGTACTTC,CASSILSGRGYEQYF
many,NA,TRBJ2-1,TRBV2,TGTGCCAGCAGTGAGAGTGGGAGCTCCTACAATGAGCAGTTCTTC,CASSESGSSYNEQFF
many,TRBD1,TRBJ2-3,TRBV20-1,TGCAGTGCTAGGTCCCGGACAGGGGGGGAGGATACGCAGTATTTT,CSARSRTGGEDTQYF
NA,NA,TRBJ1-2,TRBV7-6,TGTGCCAGCAGCCCACGGGGGGCCTCATATGGCTACACCTTC,CASSPRGASYGYTF
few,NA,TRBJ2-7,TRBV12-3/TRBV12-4,TGTGCCAGCAGTTCTGGACTGCGGGAGCAGTACTTC,CASSSGLREQYF
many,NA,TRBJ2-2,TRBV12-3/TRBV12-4,TGTGCCAGCAGCCAGGTGATATCCGACGCCGGGGAGCTGTTTTTT,CASSQVISDAGELFF
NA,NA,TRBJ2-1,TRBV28,TGTGCCAGCAGTTTGGGGGGAGATGTCTACAATGAGCAGTTCTTC,CASSLGGDVYNEQFF
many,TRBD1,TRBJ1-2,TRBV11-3,TGTGCCAGCAGCCCCCATCGACCAAGGCGGGGGACAGGCTCAGGCCATGGCTACACCTTC,CASSPHRPRRGTGSGHGYTF
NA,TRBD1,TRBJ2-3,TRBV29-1,TGCAGCGGGTCTAGGGGGCCGGGAGATACGCAGTATTTT,CSGSRGPGDTQYF
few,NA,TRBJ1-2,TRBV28,TGTGCCAGCAGTTTATCGACAGAAGGGTGGGGGGCTAACTATGGCTACACCTTC,CASSLSTEGWGANYGYTF
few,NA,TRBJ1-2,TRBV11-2,TGTGCCAGCAGCCCCTCGGGGGGCGCAGGGTATGGCTACACCTTC,CASSPSGGAGYGYTF
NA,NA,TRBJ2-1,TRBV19,TGTGCCAGTAGTACTATGAGTGCCAATGAGCAGTTCTTC,CASSTMSANEQFF
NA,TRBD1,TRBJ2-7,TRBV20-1,TGCAGTGCTAGAGGACAGGGATGGACCTACGAGCAGTACTTC,CSARGQGWTYEQYF
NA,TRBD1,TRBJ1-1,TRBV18,TGTGCCAGCTCGCGGGACAGTAAGAACACTGAAGCTTTCTTT,CASSRDSKNTEAFF
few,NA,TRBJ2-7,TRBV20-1,TGCAGTGCTAGGACTAGACACGAGCAGTACTTC,CSARTRHEQYF
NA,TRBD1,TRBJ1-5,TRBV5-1,TGCGCCAGCAAGGCTGGGACAGGGGAACAGCCCCAGCATTTT,CASKAGTGEQPQHF
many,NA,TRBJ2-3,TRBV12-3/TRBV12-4,TGTGCCAGCAGCCGTCCACAAACAGATACGCAGTATTTT,CASSRPQTDTQYF
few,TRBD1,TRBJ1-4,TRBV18,TGTGCCAGCTCAGCATCGGGACAGGGACACGAAAAACTGTTTTTT,CASSASGQGHEKLFF
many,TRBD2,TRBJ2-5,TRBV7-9,TGTGCCAGCAGCTCGGGAGTTAGCGGGAAAGAGACCCAGTACTTC,CASSSGVSGKETQYF
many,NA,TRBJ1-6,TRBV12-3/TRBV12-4,TGTGCCAGCTCTTCCGGGGGATCACCCCTCCACTTT,CASSSGGSPLHF